Presented here are 26 T cell receptor beta chains from one specimen sequenced in a study of spatial heterogeneity in lung cancer (dated by TCRdb to the late 2010s). The receptor library was made with 5' RACE. This sample was sequenced with a NextSeq 500. In-frame beta chains were kept once TCRdb had trimmed the public reads at Q25 with fastp and called clones with MiXCR. Each CDR3 protein appears once, grouped with its most common genes and DNA. The sample has just under 45,000 distinct CDR3 sequences on record, approximately 22% of them singletons. Clones ranked in the top ten supply roughly 7.2% of the sample. The time point label here, explained by the study, means: blood at routine non-recurrence follow-up after resection. Sequencing used PBMCs, obtained at follow-up. The receptors were gathered from a female donor with early-stage non-small cell lung cancer.

This clonotype was recorded at least ten times. The chain combines TRBV18 with TRBJ2-5; 8 nucleotides align to TRBD1. Germline CDR1 reads KGHSH; CDR2 reads LQKENI. The CDR3 extends over 13 amino acids. J was trimmed by 2 bases and V by 4 bases; bases with no gene match: 0. In DNA form, the CDR3 reads TGTGCCAGCTCACGGGACAGGCAAGAGACCCAGTACTTC. Encoded protein: CASSRDRQETQYF.

In its sample, this clonotype was seen a few times. This chain uses TRBV27 with TRBJ1-1; D possibly corresponds to TRBD1 (5 bases). Trimming removed 0 bases from V and 7 bases from J, with 9 bases in between. This CDR3 region has 13 residues. Germline V gene sequence: CDR1 MNHEY, CDR2 SMNVEV (reference sequence). The DNA for the CDR3 is TGTGCCAGCAGTTTATCGGGGGGGAATGAAGCTTTCTTT. Its protein product is CASSLSGGNEAFF.

This clonotype occurred once. Mismatch with germline at one junction end may stem from a read error. J is TRBJ2-7 and V is TRBV20-1; the D call may be TRBD1 or TRBD2 (5 bases each). Germline V lookup: CDR1 DFQATT, CDR2 SNEGSKA (reference sequence). The CDR3 covers 11 residues. The CDR3: CKRDAVYEQYF. The CDR3 DNA reads as TGTAAGAGGGACGCCGTCTACGAGCAGTACTTC.

At least ten counts were recorded for this clonotype. CDR3 protein: CASSLLSSGSKLHF. The CDR3 region has the DNA TGTGCCAGCAGTTTACTGAGCTCTGGGAGCAAACTCCACTTT. The chain uses TRBV12-3 or TRBV12-4 and TRBJ1-6; no definite D call. The CDR3 sequence is 14 residues long. The V gene lost 2 bases and the J gene lost 16 bases, with 18 bases spanning the gap.

The genes are TRBV20-1 and TRBJ1-1; unclear D gene. The CDR3 contains 13 residues. Germline V gene sequence: CDR1 DFQATT, CDR2 SNEGSKA (reference sequence). Trimming removed 3 bases from V and 3 bases from J, with 11 bases in between. CDR3 nucleotides: TGCAGTGCTAGGACTGATTGGGACACTGAAGCTTTCTTT. Protein sequence: CSARTDWDTEAFF.

This clonotype was detected a few times. The genes are TRBV5-4 and TRBJ1-2; no reliable D call. The CDR3 runs to 14 residues. With 4 bases removed from V and 1 base from J, the gap between germline ends came to 11 bases. From germline, CDR1 is SGHNT and CDR2 YYREEE (reference sequence). The DNA for the CDR3 is TGTGCCAGCAGCCCTCCGGACGTTAACTATGGCTACACCTTC. It codes for CASSPPDVNYGYTF.

The genes are TRBV15 and TRBJ1-1; tentative D call: TRBD1 (5 bases). V lost 0 bases and J lost 12, with 11 bases in between. The CDR3 length is 12 residues. The germline V gene has CDR1 LNHNV and CDR2 YYDKDF (reference sequence). CDR3 DNA sequence: TGTGCCACCAGCAGAGATCGGGGGGAGACTTTCTTT. This codes for CATSRDRGETFF.

The sample holds a few counts of this clonotype. V gene TRBV27 combines with J gene TRBJ1-1; TRBD1 might be the D (5 bases). The V end was cut by 2 bases, the J end by 1 base, with 8 bases between. From germline, CDR1 is MNHEY and CDR2 SMNVEV (reference sequence). The CDR3 length is 14 residues. Here the CDR3 DNA reads TGTGCCAGCAGTTTAGCAGGGAGGAACACTGAAGCTTTCTTT. It is translated as CASSLAGRNTEAFF.

This clonotype was counted at least ten times. The chain joins TRBV6-9 to TRBJ1-1; 8 positions match TRBD1. Germline CDR1 MNHGY, CDR2 SVAAGI. J lost 0 bases, V lost 4 bases, and 4 bases had no gene match. The CDR3 spans 15 residues. CDR3 sequence (DNA): TGTGCCAGCAGTTCAGGGACAGGAATGAACACTGAAGCTTTCTTT. Translated: CASSSGTGMNTEAFF.

This clonotype was seen repeatedly, ten times or more. The rearrangement links TRBV20-1 to TRBJ1-2; TRBD1 matches 12 bases. The CDR3 is 14 residues long. Germline V CDR1 and CDR2: DFQATT, SNEGSKA (reference sequence). V was pared by 6 bases and J by 5 bases, with 7 bases of the junction left unmatched. The CDR3 loop reads CSASPGQGAYGYTF. CDR3 bases: TGCAGTGCGAGCCCGGGACAGGGGGCTTATGGCTACACCTTC.

V gene TRBV29-1 combines with J gene TRBJ2-5; 8 bases are shared with TRBD2. The V segment lost 5 bases and the J segment 3 bases; nucleotides outside the gene matches: 2. The V gene's germline CDR1 is SQVTM and CDR2 ANQGSEA. The CDR3 covers 12 residues. The CDR3 region is CSVYSGEETQYF. The CDR3 coding sequence is TGCAGCGTTTATAGCGGGGAAGAGACCCAGTACTTC.

The chain is built from TRBV20-1 and TRBJ1-2; 7 nucleotides match TRBD1. CDR3 size: 13 residues. Trimming at V came to 5 bases and at J to 4 bases, leaving 7 bases not matched to a gene. Per the germline V gene, CDR1 is DFQATT and CDR2 is SNEGSKA (reference sequence). The CDR3 is CSAEGGAVYGYTF. CDR3 sequence (DNA): TGCAGTGCTGAAGGGGGCGCGGTCTATGGCTACACCTTC.

The sample holds many counts of this clonotype. The V call is TRBV5-1, the J call TRBJ2-5, with 13 bases that match TRBD2. The CDR3 consists of 16 residues. J gave up 5 bases and V 3 bases, and 7 bases lay outside the gene matches. Germline-derived CDR1 and CDR2 are SGHRS and YFSETQ. The CDR3: CASSSGTSGDGETQYF. The CDR3 nucleotides read TGCGCCAGCAGCTCTGGGACTAGCGGGGACGGGGAGACCCAGTACTTC.

This clonotype was observed at least ten times. This rearrangement joins TRBV20-1 to TRBJ1-1; a possible D gene is TRBD1 (6 bases). The CDR3 contains 12 residues. V lost 3 bases and J 10 bases, leaving 15 bases between the germline ends. From germline, CDR1 is DFQATT and CDR2 SNEGSKA (reference sequence). The CDR3 sequence: CSASLPGGGAFF. CDR3 nucleotides: TGCAGTGCTAGTCTTCCTGGAGGGGGAGCTTTCTTT.

This clonotype was found many times. The chain recombines TRBV10-2 with TRBJ2-3, with 10 bases aligning to TRBD2. The CDR3 has 17 residues. The V segment lost 3 bases and the J segment 0 bases; nucleotides outside the gene matches: 6. CDR1 and CDR2 from the germline V gene are WSHSY and SAAADI. The CDR3 loop is CASSDRASGGSTDTQYF. Written as DNA, the CDR3 is TGCGCCAGCAGTGACCGAGCTAGCGGGGGAAGCACAGATACGCAGTATTTT.

J is TRBJ1-2 and V is TRBV19; 11 bases are a match to TRBD1. After removal of 1 base from V and 3 bases from J, the junction contained 4 bases not matched to a gene. CDR1 LNHDA and CDR2 SQIVND come from the germline V gene (reference sequence). The CDR3 contains 16 residues. The chain's CDR3 is CASSIAAGQGDYGYTF. The CDR3 nucleotides read TGTGCCAGTAGTATAGCCGCGGGACAGGGGGACTATGGCTACACCTTC.

This clonotype came up many times. The V and J genes are TRBV14 and TRBJ2-2, with 8 bases lining up with TRBD1. This CDR3 is built from 15 residues. Germline CDR1 SGHDN, CDR2 FVKESK. V trimming: 4 bases; J trimming: 3 bases; junction bases outside the gene matches: 4. The CDR3 is CASSPRGPDTGELFF. Written as DNA, the CDR3 is TGTGCCAGCAGCCCCAGGGGGCCGGACACCGGGGAGCTGTTTTTT.

J is TRBJ1-5 and V is TRBV19; D perhaps matches TRBD1 (5 bases). The CDR3 contains 15 residues. V lost 3 bases and J 6 bases, leaving 15 bases between the germline ends. Germline CDR1 reads LNHDA; CDR2 reads SQIVND (reference sequence). This CDR3 reads CASSIGSGILQPQHF. CDR3 nucleotides: TGTGCCAGTAGTATCGGATCAGGGATTCTTCAGCCCCAGCATTTT.

The CDR3 loop reads CASSFRRQETQYF. CDR3 bases: TGTGCCAGCAGCTTTCGACGGCAAGAGACCCAGTACTTC. J is TRBJ2-5 and V is TRBV7-9; D is uncertain. Trimming took 3 bases from V and 2 from J, leaving 7 bases between them. Germline loops: CDR1 SEHNR, CDR2 FQNEAQ (reference sequence). The CDR3 is made up of 13 amino acids.

This clonotype showed up many times. In DNA form, the CDR3 reads TGTGCCAGCAGCCCGGGACTAGCGGAAAATGAGCAGTTCTTC. Translating it yields CASSPGLAENEQFF. The rearrangement links TRBV9 to TRBJ2-1; 11 bases fit TRBD2. The CDR3 is made up of 14 amino acids. Germline-derived CDR1 and CDR2 are SGDLS and YYNGEE. After removal of 4 bases from V and 7 bases from J, the junction contained 4 bases not matched to a gene.

V usage is TRBV6-5 and J usage is TRBJ2-1; 8 bases agree with TRBD1. The CDR3 consists of 13 residues. Germline CDR1 and CDR2: MNHEY and SVGAGI. Germline trimming cut 7 bases from V and 8 bases from J; bases unmatched to any gene: 7. CDR3 DNA sequence: TGTGCCAGCACCGCTCCAGGGGGCCATGAGCAGTTCTTC. It translates to CASTAPGGHEQFF.

This clonotype was found a few times. This rearrangement joins TRBV14 to TRBJ1-4; D may be TRBD1 (6 bases). V was pared by 3 bases and J by 7 bases, with 9 bases between. This CDR3 has 13 amino acids. Germline assignment: CDR1 SGHDN and CDR2 FVKESK. The DNA for the CDR3 is TGTGCCAGCAGCCAGGGGGCCGGTGAAAAACTGTTTTTT. It codes for CASSQGAGEKLFF.

This clonotype was seen repeatedly, ten times or more. CDR3 coding DNA: TGCGCCAGCAGCGATACGGAGAACACTGAAGCTTTCTTT. Translating gives CASSDTENTEAFF. The gene calls are TRBV5-1 and TRBJ1-1; D gene ambiguous. This CDR3 has 13 amino acids. The germline CDR1 and CDR2 sequences are SGHRS and YFSETQ. The V and J ends lost 4 bases and 1 base respectively, with 8 bases between them.

The genes are TRBV9 and TRBJ2-7; TRBD1 aligns across 10 bases. Per the germline V gene, CDR1 is SGDLS and CDR2 is YYNGEE. The CDR3 runs 16 residues. V dropped 5 bases and J dropped 1; count of bases not matched to a gene: 9. CDR3 region: CASSRIGGQGSYEQYF. CDR3 nucleotides: TGTGCCAGCAGTCGAATCGGGGGACAGGGGTCCTACGAGCAGTACTTC.

V and J are TRBV7-9 and TRBJ1-2, with a possible D match to TRBD1 (5 bases). This CDR3 comprises 15 residues. V was shortened by 3 bases and J by 2 bases, with 13 bases between the two germline ends. In germline, CDR1 is SEHNR, CDR2 FQNEAQ (reference sequence). The CDR3 is CASSLGGYTNYGYTF. CDR3 nucleotides: TGTGCCAGCAGCTTGGGGGGTTATACGAACTATGGCTACACCTTC.

This clonotype appeared a few times. CDR3 sequence (DNA): TGTGCCAGCAGTACGACAGGGGTGAAGACCCAGTACTTC. Residues: CASSTTGVKTQYF. V gene TRBV6-5 combines with J gene TRBJ2-5, with 8 bases lining up with TRBD1. The V gene's germline CDR1 is MNHEY and CDR2 SVGAGI. The CDR3 loop spans 13 amino acids. Trimming took 5 bases from V and 6 from J; bases not matched to a gene: 5.